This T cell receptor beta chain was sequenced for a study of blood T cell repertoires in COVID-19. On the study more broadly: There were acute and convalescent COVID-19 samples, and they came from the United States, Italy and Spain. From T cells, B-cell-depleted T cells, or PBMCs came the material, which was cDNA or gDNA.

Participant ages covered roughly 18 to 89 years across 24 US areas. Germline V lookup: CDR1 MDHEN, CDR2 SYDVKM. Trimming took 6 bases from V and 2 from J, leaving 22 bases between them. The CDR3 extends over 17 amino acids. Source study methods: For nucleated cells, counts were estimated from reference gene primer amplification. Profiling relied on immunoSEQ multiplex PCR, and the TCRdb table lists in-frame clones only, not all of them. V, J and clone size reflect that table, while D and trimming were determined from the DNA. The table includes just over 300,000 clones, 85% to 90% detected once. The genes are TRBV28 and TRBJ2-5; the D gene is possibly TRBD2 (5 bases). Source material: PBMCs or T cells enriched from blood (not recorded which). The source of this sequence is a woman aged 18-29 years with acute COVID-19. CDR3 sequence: CASSHVQGSALQETQYF. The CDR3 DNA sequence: TGTGCCAGCAGCCACGTTCAAGGTAGCGCCCTACAAGAGACCCAGTACTTC.